Below, 15 T cell receptor beta chains from the same sample are listed, as sequenced in a study of blood T cell repertoires in COVID-19. The data were produced by immunoSEQ multiplex PCR, yet TCRdb's version contains in-frame clones alone and is incomplete. The sample includes 80,000 or so clones, 65% to 90% of them seen just once. Sequencing was carried out using peripheral blood. The receptor source for this set is a man older than 75 with acute or convalescent COVID-19.

The chain carries TRBV6-5 and TRBJ1-1; 9 nucleotides match TRBD1. CDR1 is MNHEY, CDR2 SVGAGI, per germline. This CDR3 has 14 amino acids. The junction had 2 bases not matched to a gene; V was cut back by 5 bases and J by 1 base. The CDR3 DNA reads TGTGCCAGCAGTACAGGGGGCCCGAACACTGAAGCTTTCTTT. This sequence encodes CASSTGGPNTEAFF.

V gene TRBV21-1 combines with J gene TRBJ1-6; TRBD1 is the table's D call, not checked against the DNA. TRBV21-1 is a recognized pseudogene. The length of the CDR3 is 16 residues. The CDR3 loop is CASSLNADRPNSPLHF. CDR3 nucleotides: TGTGCCAGCAGCCTAAATGCGGACAGGCCTAATTCACCCCTCCACTTT.

The CDR3 protein is CASRPGQGTGELFF. CDR3 in DNA: TGCGCCAGCCGACCGGGACAGGGTACCGGGGAGCTGTTTTTT. V is TRBV5-1 and J is TRBJ2-2; TRBD1 matches at 9 bases. The CDR3 covers 14 residues. V shed 7 bases and J 5 bases; nucleotides not matched to a gene: 6. Germline CDR1 reads SGHRS; CDR2 reads YFSETQ.

The CDR3 DNA reads as TGTGCCAGCAGCTTACGGGGGATTGCGGGAGAGACCCAGTACTTC. Protein sequence: CASSLRGIAGETQYF. The chain uses TRBV11-1 and TRBJ2-5; D perhaps matches TRBD2 (6 bases). This CDR3 contains 15 residues. CDR1 is SGHAT, CDR2 FQDESV, per germline (reference sequence). V was pared by 2 bases and J by 4 bases, with 14 bases between.

This chain uses TRBV5-1 with TRBJ2-5, with 7 nucleotides matching TRBD1. CDR1 is SGHRS, CDR2 YFSETQ, per germline. The V gene end was trimmed by 2 bases and the J gene end by 2 bases; junction bases not matched to a gene: 6. The CDR3 covers 15 residues. The CDR3 region is CASSLDRAGQETQYF. DNA for the CDR3: TGCGCCAGCAGCTTAGACAGGGCTGGGCAAGAGACCCAGTACTTC.

The genes are TRBV6-5 and TRBJ1-1; 7 positions match TRBD1. The CDR3 length is 13 residues. Germline V gene lookup returns CDR1 MNHEY and CDR2 SVGAGI. The CDR3 region is CATAGQLHTEAFF. CDR3 DNA: TGTGCTACCGCGGGACAGCTTCACACTGAAGCTTTCTTT.

The V call is TRBV11-2, the J call TRBJ2-3, with 11 bases matching TRBD2. V gave up 3 bases and J gave up 4 bases; unmatched junction bases: 6. The germline CDR1 and CDR2 sequences are SGHAT and FQNNGV. This CDR3 contains 16 residues. The CDR3 DNA follows: TGTGCCAGCAGCTTTACACTAGCGGGAGCCCCAGATACGCAGTATTTT. Protein: CASSFTLAGAPDTQYF.

This chain links TRBV6-2 or TRBV6-3 with TRBJ2-2; D ambiguous. The length of the CDR3 is 13 residues. Trimming stripped 5 bases from V and 1 base from J, with 5 bases between. Germline CDR1 reads MNHEY; CDR2 reads SVGEGT. The CDR3 coding sequence is TGTGCCAGCAGTACCGGGAACACCGGGGAGCTGTTTTTT. It yields the protein CASSTGNTGELFF.

The chain carries TRBV2 and TRBJ2-5, with 7 bases matching TRBD1. V lost 5 bases to trimming and J lost 2 bases; unmatched junction nucleotides: 8. The germline gives CDR1 SNHLY, CDR2 FYNNEI. The CDR3 spans 15 residues. The CDR3 nucleotides read TGTGCCAGCAGTCATACCCGACAGGGACAAGAGACCCAGTACTTC. Translation: CASSHTRQGQETQYF.

V gene TRBV6-4 combines with J gene TRBJ1-1, with D perhaps TRBD1 (5 bases). Trimming left V 0 bases short and J 10 bases short, with 18 bases between. Germline CDR1 MRHNA, CDR2 SNTAGT. CDR3 length: 15 residues. CDR3 in DNA: TGTGCCAGCAGTGACTCGTCAGGGCCAAGGAAAGGAGCTTTCTTT. Protein sequence: CASSDSSGPRKGAFF.

The V call is TRBV4-2, the J call TRBJ2-2, with TRBD2 matching over 7 bases. V dropped 5 bases and J dropped 5; count of bases not matched to a gene: 8. This CDR3 has 15 residues. The germline CDR1 and CDR2 sequences are LGHNA and YNFKEQ. CDR3 sequence: CASSGEGLLTGELFF. Here the CDR3 DNA reads TGTGCCAGCAGCGGGGAGGGACTCCTAACCGGGGAGCTGTTTTTT.

The chain couples TRBV7-2 to TRBJ1-2; D unclear. Trimming shortened V by 6 bases and J by 2 bases, and 10 bases separated the two germline ends. The CDR3 sequence is 13 residues long. Germline V gene lookup returns CDR1 SGHTA and CDR2 FQGNSA. The CDR3 coding sequence is TGTGCCAGCAGTTACCAGGCAAACTATGGCTACACCTTC. It translates to CASSYQANYGYTF.

The CDR3: CASSPPSTGGKEQFF. The CDR3, as DNA: TGTGCCAGCTCACCACCTTCGACAGGGGGCAAAGAGCAGTTCTTC. The chain is built from TRBV18 and TRBJ2-1, with 10 bases that match TRBD1. Germline V CDR1 and CDR2: KGHSH, LQKENI. The CDR3 spans 15 residues. V dropped 0 bases and J dropped 10; count of bases not matched to a gene: 6.

This clone was detected only a few times. V is TRBV7-8 and J is TRBJ1-5, with TRBD1 identical over 8 bases. Germline V gene sequence: CDR1 SGHVS, CDR2 FQNEAQ. J gave up 5 bases and V 4 bases, and 4 bases lay outside the gene matches. CDR3 length: 14 amino acids. CDR3 sequence: CASSWKTGDQPQHF. The CDR3, as DNA: TGTGCCAGCAGCTGGAAGACAGGGGATCAGCCCCAGCATTTT.

The chain couples TRBV28 to TRBJ2-1; 10 positions match TRBD2. Germline CDR1 and CDR2: MDHEN and SYDVKM. The CDR3 length is 15 residues. The ends lost 6 bases at V and 1 base at J; junction bases unmatched: 3. This CDR3 reads CASRLAGPSYNEQFF. In DNA form, the CDR3 reads TGTGCCAGCAGACTAGCGGGACCTTCCTACAATGAGCAGTTCTTC.